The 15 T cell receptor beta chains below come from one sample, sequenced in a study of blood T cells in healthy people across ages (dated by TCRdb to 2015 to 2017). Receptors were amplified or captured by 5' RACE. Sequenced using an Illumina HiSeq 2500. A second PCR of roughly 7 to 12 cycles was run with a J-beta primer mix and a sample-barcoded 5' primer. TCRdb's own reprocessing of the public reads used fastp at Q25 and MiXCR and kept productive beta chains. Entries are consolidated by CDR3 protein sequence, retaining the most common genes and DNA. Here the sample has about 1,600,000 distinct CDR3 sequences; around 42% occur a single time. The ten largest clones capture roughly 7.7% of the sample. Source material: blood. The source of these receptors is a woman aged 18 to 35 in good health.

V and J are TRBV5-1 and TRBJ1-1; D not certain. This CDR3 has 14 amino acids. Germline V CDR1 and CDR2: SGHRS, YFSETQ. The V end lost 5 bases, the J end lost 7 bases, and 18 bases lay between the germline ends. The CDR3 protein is CASRPDTASGEAFF. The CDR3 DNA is TGCGCCAGCAGACCTGACACGGCTTCGGGTGAAGCTTTCTTT.

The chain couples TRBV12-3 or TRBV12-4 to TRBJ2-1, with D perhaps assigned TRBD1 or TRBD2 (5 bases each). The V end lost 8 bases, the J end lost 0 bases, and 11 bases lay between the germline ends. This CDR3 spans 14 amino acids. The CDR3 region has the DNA TGTGCCAGCCCCCTTGGGGGCTCCTACAATGAGCAGTTCTTC. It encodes CASPLGGSYNEQFF.

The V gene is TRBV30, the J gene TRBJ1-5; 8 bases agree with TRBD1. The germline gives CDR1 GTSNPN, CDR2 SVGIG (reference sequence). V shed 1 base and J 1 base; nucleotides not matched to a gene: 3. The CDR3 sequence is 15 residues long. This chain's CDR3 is CAWSGTGRSNQPQHF. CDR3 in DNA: TGTGCCTGGAGTGGGACAGGGCGAAGCAATCAGCCCCAGCATTTT.

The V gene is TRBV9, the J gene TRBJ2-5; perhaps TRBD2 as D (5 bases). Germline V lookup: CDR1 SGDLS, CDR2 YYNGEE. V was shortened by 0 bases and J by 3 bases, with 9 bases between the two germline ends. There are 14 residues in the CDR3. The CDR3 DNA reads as TGTGCCAGCAGCGTAGGGGAAGCGGAAGAGACCCAGTACTTC. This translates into CASSVGEAEETQYF.

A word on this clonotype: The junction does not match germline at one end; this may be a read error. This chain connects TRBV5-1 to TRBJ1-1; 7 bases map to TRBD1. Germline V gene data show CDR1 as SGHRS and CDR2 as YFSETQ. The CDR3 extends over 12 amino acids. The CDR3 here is CASSSGQAEAFF. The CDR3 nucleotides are TGCGCCAGTAGCTCAGGACAGGCAGAAGCTTTCTTT.

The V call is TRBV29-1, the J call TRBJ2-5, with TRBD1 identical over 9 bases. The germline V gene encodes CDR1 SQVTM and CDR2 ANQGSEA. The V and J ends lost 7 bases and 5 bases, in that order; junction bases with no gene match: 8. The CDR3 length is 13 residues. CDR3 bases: TGCAGCGCGCACAGGGGGCCGGGCGAGACCCAGTACTTC. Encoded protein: CSAHRGPGETQYF.

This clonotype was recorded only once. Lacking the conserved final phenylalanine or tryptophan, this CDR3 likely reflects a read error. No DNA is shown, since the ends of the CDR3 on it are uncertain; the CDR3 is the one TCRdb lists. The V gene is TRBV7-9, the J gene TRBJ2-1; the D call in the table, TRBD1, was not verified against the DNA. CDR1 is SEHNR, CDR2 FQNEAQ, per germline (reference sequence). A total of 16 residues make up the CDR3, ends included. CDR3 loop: CASSLDLGGSRNEQFI.

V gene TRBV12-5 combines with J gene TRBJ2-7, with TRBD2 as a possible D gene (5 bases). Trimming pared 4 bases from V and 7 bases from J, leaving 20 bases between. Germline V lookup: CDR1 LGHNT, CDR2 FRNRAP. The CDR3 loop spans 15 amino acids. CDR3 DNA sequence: TGTGCTAGTGGTTACAAGCGGAGCTCCTGCAATGAGCAGTACTTC. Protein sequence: CASGYKRSSCNEQYF.

The CDR3 DNA follows: TGTGCCAGCAGCCTAACGGTAGACTATGGCTACACCTTC. It specifies CASSLTVDYGYTF. The V gene is TRBV11-2, the J gene TRBJ1-2; D uncertain. Deletions cut 5 bases from V and 3 bases from J, with 10 bases between. Germline values: CDR1 SGHAT, CDR2 FQNNGV. The CDR3 spans 13 residues. Looking up the rest from reference TRBV11-2 and TRBJ1-2 gives the full variable domain: EAGVAQSPRYKIIEKRQSVAFWCNPISGHATLYWYQQILGQGPKLLIQFQNNGVVDDSQLPKDRFSAERLKGVDSTLKIQPAKLEDSAVYLCASSLTVDYGYTFGSGTRLTVV.

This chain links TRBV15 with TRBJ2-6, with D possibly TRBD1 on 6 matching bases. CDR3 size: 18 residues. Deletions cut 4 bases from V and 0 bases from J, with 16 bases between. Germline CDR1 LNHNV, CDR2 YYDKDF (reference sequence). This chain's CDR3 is CATSMDRLTISGANVLTF. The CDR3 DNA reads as TGTGCCACCAGCATGGACAGACTTACCATCTCTGGGGCCAACGTCCTGACTTTC.

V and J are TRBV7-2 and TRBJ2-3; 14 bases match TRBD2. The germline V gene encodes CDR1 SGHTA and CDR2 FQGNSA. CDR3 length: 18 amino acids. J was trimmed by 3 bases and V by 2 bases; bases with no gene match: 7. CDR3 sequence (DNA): TGTGCCAGCAGCTTAAAGGGACTAGCGGGAGTGGTGACAGATACGCAGTATTTT. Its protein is CASSLKGLAGVVTDTQYF.

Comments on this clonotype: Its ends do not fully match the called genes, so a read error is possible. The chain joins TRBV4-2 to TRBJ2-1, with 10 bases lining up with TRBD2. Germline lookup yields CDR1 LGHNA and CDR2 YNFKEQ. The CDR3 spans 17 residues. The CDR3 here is CASSQVTGLASYNEKFF. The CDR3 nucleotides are TGTGCCAGCAGCCAAGTTACGGGACTAGCGTCCTACAATGAGAAGTTCTTC.

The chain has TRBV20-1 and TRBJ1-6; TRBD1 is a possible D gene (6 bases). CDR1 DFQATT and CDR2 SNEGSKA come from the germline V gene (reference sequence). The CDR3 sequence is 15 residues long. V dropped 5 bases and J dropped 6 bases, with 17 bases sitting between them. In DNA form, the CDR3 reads TGCAGTGCTGGGGGCTGGGGGGCGCGTAATTCACCCCTCCACTTT. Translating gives CSAGGWGARNSPLHF.

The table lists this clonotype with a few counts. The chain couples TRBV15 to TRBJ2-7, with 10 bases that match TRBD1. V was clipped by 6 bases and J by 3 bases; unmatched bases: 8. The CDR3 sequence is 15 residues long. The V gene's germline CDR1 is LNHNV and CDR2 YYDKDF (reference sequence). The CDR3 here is CATRNPGQGIYEQYF. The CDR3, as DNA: TGTGCCACCAGGAATCCGGGACAGGGGATCTACGAGCAGTACTTC.

CDR3 protein: CASILGTGLTGGYTF. In DNA, the CDR3 is TGTGCCAGCATTTTAGGGACAGGGTTAACTGGGGGCTACACCTTC. V is TRBV2 and J is TRBJ1-2; TRBD1 agrees at 9 bases. Per the germline V gene, CDR1 is SNHLY and CDR2 is FYNNEI. The CDR3 runs 15 residues. With V trimmed by 7 bases and J by 8 bases, 14 bases remained unmatched.